This T cell receptor beta chain was sequenced in a study of blood T cells in healthy people across ages. Per the germline V gene, CDR1 is DFQATT and CDR2 is SNEGSKA (reference sequence). The CDR3 has 13 residues. Trimming stripped 6 bases from V and 3 bases from J, with 11 bases between. Sample-barcoded 5' priming and a J-beta primer mix drove a second PCR of roughly 6 to 12 cycles. TCRdb fed the 5' RACE reads into MiXCR, producing one record per CDR3 protein. The sample lists about 680,000 distinct CDR3 sequences, 45% to 50% occurring once. The sequenced sample was blood. The clonotype originates from a woman in her sixties or seventies in good health. The chain employs TRBV20-1 and TRBJ1-4, with D maybe TRBD1 (6 bases). The CDR3 nucleotides read TGCAGTGCCAGGACAGATGCTAATGAAAAACTGTTTTTT. Protein: CSARTDANEKLFF.